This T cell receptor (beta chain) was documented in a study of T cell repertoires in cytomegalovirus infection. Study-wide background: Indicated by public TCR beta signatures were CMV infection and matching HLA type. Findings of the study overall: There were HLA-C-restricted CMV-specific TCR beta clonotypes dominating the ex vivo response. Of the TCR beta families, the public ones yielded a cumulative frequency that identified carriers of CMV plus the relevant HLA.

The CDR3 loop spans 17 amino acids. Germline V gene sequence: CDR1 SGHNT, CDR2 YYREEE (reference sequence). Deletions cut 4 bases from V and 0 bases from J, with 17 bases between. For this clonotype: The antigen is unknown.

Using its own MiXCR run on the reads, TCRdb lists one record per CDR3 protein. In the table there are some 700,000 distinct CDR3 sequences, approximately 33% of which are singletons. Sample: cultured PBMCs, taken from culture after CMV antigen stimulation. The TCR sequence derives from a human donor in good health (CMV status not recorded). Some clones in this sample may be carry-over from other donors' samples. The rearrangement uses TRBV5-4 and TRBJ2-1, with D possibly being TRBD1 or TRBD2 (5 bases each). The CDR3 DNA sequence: TGTGCCAGCAGCCCCGACAGTGCAGGGAGCTCCTACAATGAGCAGTTCTTC. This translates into CASSPDSAGSSYNEQFF.